A single sample gave rise to the 14 T cell receptor beta chains below, sequenced in a study of blood T cell repertoires in COVID-19. Measured with immunoSEQ multiplex PCR; TCRdb has only the in-frame clones, and not every one. Of approximately 130,000 clones in the sample, around 85% were seen once. The sample taken for sequencing was peripheral blood. These receptors all stem from a human donor in a cohort sampled during active COVID-19.

The CDR3: CASSYSGDSYYTF. In DNA, the CDR3 is TGTGCCAGCAGTTACTCCGGGGACAGCTACTACACCTTC. This chain uses TRBV6-5 with TRBJ1-2; 7 bases agree with TRBD1. This CDR3 contains 13 residues. Germline trimming cut 0 bases from V and 10 bases from J; bases unmatched to any gene: 5. Germline V gene data show CDR1 as MNHEY and CDR2 as SVGAGI.

This rearrangement joins TRBV6-1 to TRBJ2-5; 12 bases fit TRBD2. Germline V CDR1 and CDR2: MNHNS, SASEGT. Trimming at V came to 2 bases and at J to 4 bases, leaving 11 bases not matched to a gene. The CDR3 loop spans 18 amino acids. In DNA form, the CDR3 reads TGTGCCAGCAGTGAATCGATACTAGCGGGGGGTGTAATAGAGACCCAGTACTTC. Its translation is CASSESILAGGVIETQYF.

This chain joins TRBV4-1 and TRBJ1-1; 11 nucleotides align to TRBD1. The CDR3 contains 16 residues. V lost 3 bases to trimming and J lost 3 bases; unmatched junction nucleotides: 6. From germline, CDR1 is MGHRA and CDR2 YSYEKL. In DNA, the CDR3 is TGCGCCAGCAGCCATCGGACAGGGGGCTTGGACACTGAAGCTTTCTTT. Amino acids: CASSHRTGGLDTEAFF.

The chain carries TRBV12-3 or TRBV12-4 and TRBJ1-2; D is ambiguous. Trimming pared 3 bases from V and 7 bases from J, leaving 9 bases between. This CDR3 spans 12 amino acids. CDR3 residues: CASSLARSGYTF. The CDR3 bases are TGTGCCAGCAGTTTGGCTAGGTCTGGCTACACCTTC.

This sequence joins TRBV5-4 and TRBJ2-1; 7 bases match TRBD1. Germline-derived CDR1 and CDR2 are SGHNT and YYREEE (reference sequence). This CDR3 region has 17 residues. V trimming: 3 bases; J trimming: 6 bases; junction bases outside the gene matches: 15. The CDR3 coding sequence is TGTGCCAGCAGCTACCCCCGGACAGGCCGGGCCGGCAATGAGCAGTTCTTC. Translation gives CASSYPRTGRAGNEQFF.

The rearrangement links TRBV7-3 to TRBJ2-3; 12 bases line up with TRBD2. J lost 6 bases, V lost 5 bases, and 12 bases had no gene match. CDR3 length: 17 amino acids. The germline V gene encodes CDR1 SGHTA and CDR2 FQGTGA. CDR3 bases: TGTGCCAGCAGCCCAGGGACTAGCGGGCGAACGGCGGATACGCAGTATTTT. Translating gives CASSPGTSGRTADTQYF.

V gene TRBV19 combines with J gene TRBJ1-5, with D perhaps matching TRBD1 (6 bases). Germline lookup yields CDR1 LNHDA and CDR2 SQIVND (reference sequence). V was cut by 7 bases and J by 6 bases, with 13 bases left in between. The CDR3 is made up of 13 amino acids. This CDR3 reads CASTVGAFQPQHF. The CDR3 DNA sequence: TGTGCCAGTACGGTGGGGGCTTTTCAGCCCCAGCATTTT.

The chain has TRBV5-1 and TRBJ2-1; no firm D call. The germline V gene encodes CDR1 SGHRS and CDR2 YFSETQ. The CDR3 length is 15 residues. With 5 bases removed from V and 5 bases from J, the gap between germline ends came to 17 bases. CDR3 sequence reads: CASSPFAEDHNEQFF. CDR3 DNA sequence: TGCGCCAGCAGTCCATTCGCGGAAGACCACAATGAGCAGTTCTTC.

The CDR3 DNA sequence: TGTGCCAGCAGAAGGGGAGGTGGCTACACCTTC. Translation: CASRRGGGYTF. The chain joins TRBV6-6 to TRBJ1-2, with D perhaps TRBD1 (5 bases). The germline V gene has CDR1 MNHNY and CDR2 SVGAGI (reference sequence). Trimming pared 6 bases from V and 7 bases from J, leaving 9 bases between. CDR3 length equals 11 residues.

The CDR3: CASRQGALDEQFF. The CDR3 DNA sequence: TGTGCCAGCCGACAGGGGGCATTGGATGAGCAGTTCTTC. The chain is built from TRBV7-2 and TRBJ2-1, with 10 bases fitting TRBD1. The J segment lost 8 bases and the V segment lost 8 bases, leaving 6 bases of the junction unmatched. Per germline, CDR1 SGHTA and CDR2 FQGNSA. The CDR3 has 13 residues.

The chain recombines TRBV5-1 with TRBJ1-1, with D possibly matching TRBD1 (5 bases). The germline gives CDR1 SGHRS, CDR2 YFSETQ. This CDR3 region has 15 residues. The V gene lost 0 bases and the J gene lost 4 bases, with 13 bases spanning the gap. CDR3 in amino acids: CASSLAQGKLTEAFF. CDR3 nucleotides: TGCGCCAGCAGCTTGGCTCAGGGTAAACTCACTGAAGCTTTCTTT.

This clone was found a few times. The rearrangement links TRBV30 to TRBJ2-2; 8 positions match TRBD2. The CDR3 runs to 16 residues. V was clipped by 0 bases and J by 5 bases; unmatched bases: 8. Germline values: CDR1 GTSNPN, CDR2 SVGIG (reference sequence). This chain's CDR3 is CAWSVPSGGDTGELFF. CDR3 sequence (DNA): TGTGCCTGGAGTGTGCCCAGCGGGGGTGATACCGGGGAGCTGTTTTTT.

The V call is TRBV19, the J call TRBJ1-5; 7 bases are shared with TRBD1. This CDR3 contains 14 residues. Trimming cost V 6 bases and J 4 bases; bases outside gene matches: 6. Germline CDR1 is LNHDA and CDR2 is SQIVND (reference sequence). The chain's CDR3 is CASRTGQLNQPQHF. The DNA for the CDR3 is TGTGCCAGTAGGACGGGACAGTTGAATCAGCCCCAGCATTTT.

The chain is built from TRBV18 and TRBJ1-1; D ambiguous. The CDR3 length is 14 residues. Germline CDR1 is KGHSH and CDR2 is LQKENI. The ends were cut back, 3 bases at V and 1 base at J, with 9 bases in the middle. The CDR3 bases are TGTGCCAGCTCACCTATCAGTCGGAACACTGAAGCTTTCTTT. This codes for CASSPISRNTEAFF.